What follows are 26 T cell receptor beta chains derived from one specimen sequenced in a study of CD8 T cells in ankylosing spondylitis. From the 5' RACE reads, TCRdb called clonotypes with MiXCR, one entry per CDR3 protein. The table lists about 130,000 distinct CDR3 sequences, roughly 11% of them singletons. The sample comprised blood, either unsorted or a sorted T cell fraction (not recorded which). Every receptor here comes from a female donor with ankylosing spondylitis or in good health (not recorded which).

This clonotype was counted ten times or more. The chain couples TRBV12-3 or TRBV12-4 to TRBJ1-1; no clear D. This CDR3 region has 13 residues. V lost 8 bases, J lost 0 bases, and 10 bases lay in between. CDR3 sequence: CASRGSVNTEAFF. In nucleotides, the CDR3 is TGTGCCAGCCGCGGATCGGTGAACACTGAAGCTTTCTTT.

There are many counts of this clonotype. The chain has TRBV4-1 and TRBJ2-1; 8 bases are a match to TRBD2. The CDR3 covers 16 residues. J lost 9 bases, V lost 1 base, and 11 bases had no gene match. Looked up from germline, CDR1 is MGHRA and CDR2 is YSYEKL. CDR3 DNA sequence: TGCGCCAGCAGCCAAGCGTCCGGGACTAGGGGGGGTGAGCAGTTCTTC. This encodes CASSQASGTRGGEQFF.

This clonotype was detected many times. Here the CDR3 reads CASGNPRGVNYEQYF. CDR3 nucleotides: TGTGCCAGCGGGAATCCTCGGGGGGTAAACTACGAGCAGTACTTC. This chain links TRBV12-3 or TRBV12-4 with TRBJ2-7, with 7 bases lining up with TRBD2. V lost 8 bases and J lost 3; bases outside the gene matches: 13. This CDR3 is 15 amino acids long.

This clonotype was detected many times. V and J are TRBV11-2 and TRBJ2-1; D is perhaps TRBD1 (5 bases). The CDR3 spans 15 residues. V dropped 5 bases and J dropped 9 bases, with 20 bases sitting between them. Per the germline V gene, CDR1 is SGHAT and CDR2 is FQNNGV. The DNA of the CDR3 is TGTGCCAGCAGCCCCCAAACTGGGGCGCTTCGTGAGCAGTTCTTC. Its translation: CASSPQTGALREQFF.

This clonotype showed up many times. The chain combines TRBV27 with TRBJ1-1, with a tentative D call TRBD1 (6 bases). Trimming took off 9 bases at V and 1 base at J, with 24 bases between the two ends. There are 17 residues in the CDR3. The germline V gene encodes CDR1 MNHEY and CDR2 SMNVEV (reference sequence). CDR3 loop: CASREVGGASENTEAFF. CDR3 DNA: TGTGCCAGTCGAGAAGTCGGGGGGGCCAGCGAGAACACTGAAGCTTTCTTT.

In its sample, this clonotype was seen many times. CDR3 residues: CASSYSGAGTDTQYF. The CDR3 nucleotides are TGTGCCAGCAGTTACTCAGGGGCAGGGACAGATACGCAGTATTTT. The V call is TRBV6-5, the J call TRBJ2-3, with D possibly TRBD1 on 5 matching bases. CDR3 length equals 15 residues. Trimming stripped 0 bases from V and 3 bases from J, with 10 bases between. Germline V lookup: CDR1 MNHEY, CDR2 SVGAGI.

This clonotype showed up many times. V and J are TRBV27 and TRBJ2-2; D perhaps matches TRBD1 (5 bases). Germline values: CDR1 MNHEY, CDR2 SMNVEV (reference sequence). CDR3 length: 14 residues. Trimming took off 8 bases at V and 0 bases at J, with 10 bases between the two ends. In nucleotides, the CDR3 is TGTGCCAGCGCGGACATAGCGAACACCGGGGAGCTGTTTTTT. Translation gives CASADIANTGELFF.

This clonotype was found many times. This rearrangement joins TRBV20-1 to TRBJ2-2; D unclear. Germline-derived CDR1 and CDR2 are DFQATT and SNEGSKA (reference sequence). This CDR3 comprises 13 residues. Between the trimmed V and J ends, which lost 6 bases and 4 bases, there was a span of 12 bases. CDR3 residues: CSASRTLTGELFF. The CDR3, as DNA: TGCAGTGCGAGTAGAACCCTCACCGGGGAGCTGTTTTTT.

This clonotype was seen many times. CDR3 residues: CSVEDLSSGGGGTQYF. Here the CDR3 DNA reads TGCAGCGTTGAAGATCTTAGTAGCGGGGGAGGAGGTACGCAGTATTTT. The genes are TRBV29-1 and TRBJ2-3; 9 bases map to TRBD2. From germline, CDR1 is SQVTM and CDR2 ANQGSEA. Germline trimming cut 0 bases from V and 8 bases from J; bases unmatched to any gene: 12. CDR3 length: 16 residues.

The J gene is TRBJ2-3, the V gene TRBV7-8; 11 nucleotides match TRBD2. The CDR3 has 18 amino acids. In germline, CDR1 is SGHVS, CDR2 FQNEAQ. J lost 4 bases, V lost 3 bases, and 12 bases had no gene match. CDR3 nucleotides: TGTGCCAGCAGCTTTTTAGCGGGAGGGCCCTCTAGCTCAGATACGCAGTATTTT. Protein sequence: CASSFLAGGPSSSDTQYF.

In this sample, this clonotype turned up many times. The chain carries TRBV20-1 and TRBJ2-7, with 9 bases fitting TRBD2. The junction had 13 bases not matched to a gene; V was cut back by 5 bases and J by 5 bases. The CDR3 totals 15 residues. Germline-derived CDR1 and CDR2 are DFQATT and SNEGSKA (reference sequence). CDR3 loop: CSARPSGTSFHEQYF. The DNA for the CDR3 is TGCAGTGCTCGTCCATCCGGGACTAGCTTCCACGAGCAGTACTTC.

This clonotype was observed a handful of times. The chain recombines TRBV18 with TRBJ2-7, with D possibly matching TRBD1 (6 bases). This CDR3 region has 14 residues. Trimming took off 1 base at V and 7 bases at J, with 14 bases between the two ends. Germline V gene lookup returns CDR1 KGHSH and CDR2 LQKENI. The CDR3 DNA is TGTGCCAGCTCACCACTACCAGGGGTTCAGGAGCAGTACTTC. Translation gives CASSPLPGVQEQYF.

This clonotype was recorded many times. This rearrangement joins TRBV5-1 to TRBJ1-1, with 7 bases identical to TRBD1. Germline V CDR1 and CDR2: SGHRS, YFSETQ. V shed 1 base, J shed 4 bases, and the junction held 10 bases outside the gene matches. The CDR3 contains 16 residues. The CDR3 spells CASSLPPTGPRTEAFF. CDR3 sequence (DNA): TGCGCCAGCAGCTTGCCCCCGACAGGGCCTCGCACTGAAGCTTTCTTT.

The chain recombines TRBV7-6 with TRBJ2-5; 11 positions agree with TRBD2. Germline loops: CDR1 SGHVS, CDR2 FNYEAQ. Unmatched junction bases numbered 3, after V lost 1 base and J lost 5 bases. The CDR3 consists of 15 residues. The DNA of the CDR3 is TGTGCCAGCAGCTTAGTAGCGGGGGGGCTGGAGACCCAGTACTTC. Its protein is CASSLVAGGLETQYF.

The CDR3 here is CASSLRPIAALGETQYF. The CDR3 DNA sequence: TGTGCCAGCAGCCTACGCCCAATAGCAGCCCTTGGGGAGACCCAGTACTTC. The chain couples TRBV7-8 to TRBJ2-5; no clear D gene. Trimming pared 5 bases from V and 5 bases from J, leaving 24 bases between. Per the germline V gene, CDR1 is SGHVS and CDR2 is FQNEAQ. This CDR3 region has 17 residues.

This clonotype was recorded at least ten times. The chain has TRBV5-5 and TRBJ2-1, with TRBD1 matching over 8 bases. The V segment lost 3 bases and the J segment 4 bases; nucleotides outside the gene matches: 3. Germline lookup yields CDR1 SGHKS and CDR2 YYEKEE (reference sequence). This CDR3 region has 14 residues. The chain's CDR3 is CASSSRDRYNEQFF. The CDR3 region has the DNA TGTGCCAGCAGCTCTAGGGACAGGTACAATGAGCAGTTCTTC. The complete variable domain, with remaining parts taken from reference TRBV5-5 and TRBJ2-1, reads DAGVTQSPTHLIKTRGQQVTLRCSPISGHKSVSWYQQVLGQGPQFIFQYYEKEERGRGNFPDRFSARQFPNYSSELNVNALLLGDSALYLCASSSRDRYNEQFFGPGTRLTVL.

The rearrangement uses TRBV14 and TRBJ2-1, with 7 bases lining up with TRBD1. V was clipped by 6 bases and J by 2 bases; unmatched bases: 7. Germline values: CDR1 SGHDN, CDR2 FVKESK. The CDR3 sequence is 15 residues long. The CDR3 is CASRPDRAPYNEQFF. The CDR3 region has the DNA TGTGCCAGCAGGCCAGACAGGGCCCCCTACAATGAGCAGTTCTTC.

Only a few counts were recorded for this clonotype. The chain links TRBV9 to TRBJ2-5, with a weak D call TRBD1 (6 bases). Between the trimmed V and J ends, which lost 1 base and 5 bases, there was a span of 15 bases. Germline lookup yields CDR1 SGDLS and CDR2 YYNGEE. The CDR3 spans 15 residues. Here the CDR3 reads CASSVYTGYSETQYF. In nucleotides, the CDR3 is TGTGCCAGCAGCGTATATACAGGGTATTCGGAGACCCAGTACTTC.

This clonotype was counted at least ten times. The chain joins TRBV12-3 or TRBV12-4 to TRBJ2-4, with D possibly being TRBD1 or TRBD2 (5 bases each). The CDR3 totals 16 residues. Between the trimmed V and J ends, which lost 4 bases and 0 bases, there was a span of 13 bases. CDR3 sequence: CASSSGRELAKNIQYF. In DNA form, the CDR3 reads TGTGCCAGCAGTTCGGGACGGGAACTAGCCAAAAACATTCAGTACTTC.

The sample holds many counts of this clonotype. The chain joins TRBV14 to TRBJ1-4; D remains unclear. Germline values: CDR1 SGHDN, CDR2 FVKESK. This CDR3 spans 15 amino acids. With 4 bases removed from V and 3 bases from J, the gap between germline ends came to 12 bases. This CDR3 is CASSLGIIANEKLFF. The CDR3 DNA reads TGTGCCAGCAGCCTCGGGATCATAGCTAATGAAAAACTGTTTTTT.

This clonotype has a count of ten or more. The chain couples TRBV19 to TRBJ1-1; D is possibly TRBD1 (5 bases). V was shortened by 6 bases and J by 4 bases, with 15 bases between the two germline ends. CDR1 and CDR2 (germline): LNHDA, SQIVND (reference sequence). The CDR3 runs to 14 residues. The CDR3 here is CASRPGTLGTEAFF. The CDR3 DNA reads TGTGCCAGTAGGCCCGGGACCCTAGGCACTGAAGCTTTCTTT.

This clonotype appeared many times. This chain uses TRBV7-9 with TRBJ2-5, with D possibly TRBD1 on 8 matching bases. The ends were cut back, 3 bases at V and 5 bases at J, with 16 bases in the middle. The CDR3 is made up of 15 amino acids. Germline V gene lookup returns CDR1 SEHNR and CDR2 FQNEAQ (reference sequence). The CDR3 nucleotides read TGTGCCAGCAGCTTCCCCGGACAGGGAGGGGAGACCCAGTACTTC. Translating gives CASSFPGQGGETQYF.

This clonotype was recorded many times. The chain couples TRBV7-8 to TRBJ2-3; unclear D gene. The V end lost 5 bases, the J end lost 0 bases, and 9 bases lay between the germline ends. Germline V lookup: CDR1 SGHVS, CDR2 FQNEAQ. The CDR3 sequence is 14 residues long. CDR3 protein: CASSRHSSTDTQYF. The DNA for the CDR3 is TGTGCCAGCAGCCGTCATTCCAGCACAGATACGCAGTATTTT.

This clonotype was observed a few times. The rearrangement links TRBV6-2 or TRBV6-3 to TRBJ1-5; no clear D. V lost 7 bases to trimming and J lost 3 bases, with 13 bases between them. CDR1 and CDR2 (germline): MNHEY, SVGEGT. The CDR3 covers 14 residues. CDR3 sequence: CASNPLTYNQPQHF. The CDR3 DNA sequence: TGTGCCAGCAACCCCTTGACATACAATCAGCCCCAGCATTTT.

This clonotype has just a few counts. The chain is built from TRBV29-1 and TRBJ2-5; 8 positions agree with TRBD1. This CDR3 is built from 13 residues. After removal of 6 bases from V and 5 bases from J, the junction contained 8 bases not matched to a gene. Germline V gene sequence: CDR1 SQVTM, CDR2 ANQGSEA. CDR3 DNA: TGCAGCGTCCAAACAGGGGGGAGGGAGACCCAGTACTTC. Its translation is CSVQTGGRETQYF.

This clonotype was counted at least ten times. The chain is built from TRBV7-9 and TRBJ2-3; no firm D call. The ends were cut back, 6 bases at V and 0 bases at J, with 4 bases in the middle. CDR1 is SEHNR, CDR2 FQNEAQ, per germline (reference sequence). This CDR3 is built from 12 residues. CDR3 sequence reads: CASRRSTDTQYF. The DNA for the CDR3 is TGTGCCAGCAGGCGTAGCACAGATACGCAGTATTTT.